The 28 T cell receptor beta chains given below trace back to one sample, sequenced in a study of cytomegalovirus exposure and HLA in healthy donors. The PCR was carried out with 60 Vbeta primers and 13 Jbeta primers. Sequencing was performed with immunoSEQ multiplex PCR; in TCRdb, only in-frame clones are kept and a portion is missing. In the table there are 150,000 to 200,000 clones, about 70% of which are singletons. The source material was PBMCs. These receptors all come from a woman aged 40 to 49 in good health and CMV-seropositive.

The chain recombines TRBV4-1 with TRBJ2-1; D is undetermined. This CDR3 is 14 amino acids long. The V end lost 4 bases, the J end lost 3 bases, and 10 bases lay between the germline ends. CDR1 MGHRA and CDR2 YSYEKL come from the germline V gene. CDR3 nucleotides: TGCGCCAGCAGCCTATTCCACAACTACAATGAGCAGTTCTTC. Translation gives CASSLFHNYNEQFF.

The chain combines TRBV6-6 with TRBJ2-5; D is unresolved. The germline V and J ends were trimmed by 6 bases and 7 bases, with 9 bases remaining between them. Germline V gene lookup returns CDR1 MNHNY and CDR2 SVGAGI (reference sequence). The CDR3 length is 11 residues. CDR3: CASRALGTQYF. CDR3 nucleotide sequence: TGTGCCAGCAGGGCCCTAGGGACCCAGTACTTC.

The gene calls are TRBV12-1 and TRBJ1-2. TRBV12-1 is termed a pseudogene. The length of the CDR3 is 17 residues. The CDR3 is CASTINSGGPSDYGYTF. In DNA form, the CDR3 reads TGTGCCAGCACGATAAACAGCGGGGGGCCTAGCGACTATGGCTACACCTTC.

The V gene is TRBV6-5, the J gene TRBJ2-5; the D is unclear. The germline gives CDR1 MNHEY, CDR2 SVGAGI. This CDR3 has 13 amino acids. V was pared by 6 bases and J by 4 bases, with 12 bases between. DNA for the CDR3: TGTGCCAGCAGACTCCCCCACTCAGAGACCCAGTACTTC. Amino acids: CASRLPHSETQYF.

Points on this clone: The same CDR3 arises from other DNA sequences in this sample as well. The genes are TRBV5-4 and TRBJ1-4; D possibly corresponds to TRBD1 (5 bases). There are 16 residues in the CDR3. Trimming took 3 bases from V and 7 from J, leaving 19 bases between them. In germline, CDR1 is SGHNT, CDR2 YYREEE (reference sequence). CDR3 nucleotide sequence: TGTGCCAGCAGCTCGAGGGACCGGGAGCTTGGTGAAAAACTGTTTTTT. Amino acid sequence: CASSSRDRELGEKLFF.

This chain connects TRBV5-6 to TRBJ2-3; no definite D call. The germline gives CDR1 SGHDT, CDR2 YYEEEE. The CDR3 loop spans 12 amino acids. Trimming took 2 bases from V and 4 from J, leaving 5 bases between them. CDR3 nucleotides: TGTGCCAGCAGCTTCTCTGCAGATACGCAGTATTTT. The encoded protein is CASSFSADTQYF.

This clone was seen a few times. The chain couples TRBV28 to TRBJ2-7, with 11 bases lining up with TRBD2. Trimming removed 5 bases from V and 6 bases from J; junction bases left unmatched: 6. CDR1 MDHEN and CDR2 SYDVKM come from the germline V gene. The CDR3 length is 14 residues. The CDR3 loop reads CASSLSSGRGEQYF. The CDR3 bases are TGTGCCAGCAGTCTAAGTAGCGGGAGGGGCGAGCAGTACTTC. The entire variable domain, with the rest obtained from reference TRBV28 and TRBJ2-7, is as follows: DVKVTQSSRYLVKRTGEKVFLECVQDMDHENMFWYRQDPGLGLRLIYFSYDVKMKEKGDIPEGYSVSREKKERFSLILESASTNQTSMYLCASSLSSGRGEQYFGPGTRLTVT.

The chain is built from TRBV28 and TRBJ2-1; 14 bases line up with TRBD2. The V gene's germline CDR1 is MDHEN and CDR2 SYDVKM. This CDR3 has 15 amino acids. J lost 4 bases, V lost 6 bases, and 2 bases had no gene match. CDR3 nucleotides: TGTGCCAGCAGCCGACTAGCGGGGGGGTACAATGAGCAGTTCTTC. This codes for CASSRLAGGYNEQFF.

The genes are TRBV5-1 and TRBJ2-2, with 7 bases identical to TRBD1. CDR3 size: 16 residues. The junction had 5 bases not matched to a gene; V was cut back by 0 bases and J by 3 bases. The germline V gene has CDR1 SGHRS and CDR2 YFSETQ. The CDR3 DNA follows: TGCGCCAGCAGCTTGGGGGACAGAGCTTACACCGGGGAGCTGTTTTTT. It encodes CASSLGDRAYTGELFF. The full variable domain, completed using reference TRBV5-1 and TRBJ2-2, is KAGVTQTPRYLIKTRGQQVTLSCSPISGHRSVSWYQQTPGQGLQFLFEYFSETQRNKGNFPGRFSGRQFSNSRSEMNVSTLELGDSALYLCASSLGDRAYTGELFFGEGSRLTVL.

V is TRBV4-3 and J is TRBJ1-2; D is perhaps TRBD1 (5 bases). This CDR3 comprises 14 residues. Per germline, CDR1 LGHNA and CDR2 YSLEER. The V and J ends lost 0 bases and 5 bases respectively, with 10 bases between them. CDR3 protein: CASSQDQGGYGYTF. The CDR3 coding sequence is TGCGCCAGCAGCCAAGACCAGGGAGGGTATGGCTACACCTTC.

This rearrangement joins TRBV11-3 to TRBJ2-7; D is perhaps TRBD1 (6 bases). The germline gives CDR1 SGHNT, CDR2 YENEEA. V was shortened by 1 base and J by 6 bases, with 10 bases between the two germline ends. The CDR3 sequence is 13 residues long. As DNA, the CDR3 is TGTGCCAGCAGCTTAGGTACAGGGCGCGAGCAGTACTTC. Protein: CASSLGTGREQYF.

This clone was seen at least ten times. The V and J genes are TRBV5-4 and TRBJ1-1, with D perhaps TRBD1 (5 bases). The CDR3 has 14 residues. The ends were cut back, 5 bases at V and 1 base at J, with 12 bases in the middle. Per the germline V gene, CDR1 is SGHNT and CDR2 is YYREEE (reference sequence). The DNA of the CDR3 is TGTGCCAGCAGTCGCCGGGGGGAGAACACTGAAGCTTTCTTT. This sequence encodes CASSRRGENTEAFF.

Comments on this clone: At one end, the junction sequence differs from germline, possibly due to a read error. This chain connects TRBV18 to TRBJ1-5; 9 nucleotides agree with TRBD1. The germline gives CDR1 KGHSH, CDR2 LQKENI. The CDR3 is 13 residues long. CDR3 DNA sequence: TGTGCCAGCTCACCGGACAGGGGAGAGCCCCAGAATTTT. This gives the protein CASSPDRGEPQNF.

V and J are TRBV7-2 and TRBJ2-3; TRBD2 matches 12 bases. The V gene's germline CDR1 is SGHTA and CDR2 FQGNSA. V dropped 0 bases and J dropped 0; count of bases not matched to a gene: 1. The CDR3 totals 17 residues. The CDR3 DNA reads TGTGCCAGCAGCTTAGCGGGGACTAGCGGGAGCACAGATACGCAGTATTTT. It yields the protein CASSLAGTSGSTDTQYF.

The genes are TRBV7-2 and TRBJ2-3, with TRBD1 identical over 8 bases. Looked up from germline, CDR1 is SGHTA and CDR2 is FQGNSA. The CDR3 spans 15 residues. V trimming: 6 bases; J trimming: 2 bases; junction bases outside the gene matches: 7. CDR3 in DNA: TGTGCCAGCAGTCTCCAGGGGGCCGACACAGATACGCAGTATTTT. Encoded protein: CASSLQGADTDTQYF.

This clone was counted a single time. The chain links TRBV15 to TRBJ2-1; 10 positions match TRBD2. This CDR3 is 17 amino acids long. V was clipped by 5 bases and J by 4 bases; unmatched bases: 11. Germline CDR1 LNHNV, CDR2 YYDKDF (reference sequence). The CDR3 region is CATSGPSGRGGYNEQFF. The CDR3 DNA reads TGTGCCACCAGCGGACCTAGCGGGAGAGGGGGATACAATGAGCAGTTCTTC.

The CDR3 loop reads CASSERLGTDGYTF. CDR3 sequence (DNA): TGTGCCAGCAGTGAAAGGCTAGGGACTGATGGCTACACCTTC. This rearrangement joins TRBV6-1 to TRBJ1-2; tentative D call: TRBD1 (5 bases). The CDR3 contains 14 residues. Germline lookup yields CDR1 MNHNS and CDR2 SASEGT. V gave up 2 bases and J gave up 6 bases, with 13 bases separating them.

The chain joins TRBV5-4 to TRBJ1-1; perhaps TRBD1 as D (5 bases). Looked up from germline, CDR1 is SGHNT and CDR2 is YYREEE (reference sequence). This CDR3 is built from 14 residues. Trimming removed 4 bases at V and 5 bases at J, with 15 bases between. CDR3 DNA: TGTGCCAGCAGCCTGAGCGTCAGGGATACTGAAGCTTTCTTT. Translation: CASSLSVRDTEAFF.

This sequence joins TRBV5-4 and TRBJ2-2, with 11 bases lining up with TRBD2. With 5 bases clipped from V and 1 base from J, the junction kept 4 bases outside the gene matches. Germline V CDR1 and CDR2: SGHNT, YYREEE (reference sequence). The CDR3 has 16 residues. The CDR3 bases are TGTGCCAGCAGTACCGGACTAGCGGGGAACACCGGGGAGCTGTTTTTT. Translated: CASSTGLAGNTGELFF.

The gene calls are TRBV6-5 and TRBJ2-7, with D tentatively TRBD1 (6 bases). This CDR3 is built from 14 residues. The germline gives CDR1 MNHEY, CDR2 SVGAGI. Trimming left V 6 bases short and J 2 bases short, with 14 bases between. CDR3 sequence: CASRRDTPTYEQYF. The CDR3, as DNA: TGTGCCAGCAGACGGGACACCCCTACCTACGAGCAGTACTTC.

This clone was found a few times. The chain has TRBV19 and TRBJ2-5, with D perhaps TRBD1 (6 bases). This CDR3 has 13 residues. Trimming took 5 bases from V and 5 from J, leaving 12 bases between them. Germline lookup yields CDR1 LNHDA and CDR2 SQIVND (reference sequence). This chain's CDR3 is CASSSQGWETQYF. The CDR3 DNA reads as TGTGCCAGTAGTTCACAGGGTTGGGAGACCCAGTACTTC.

CDR3 coding DNA: TGTGCCAGCAGCTCGGGGGGCGGGTCCCAAGAGACCCAGTACTTC. Its protein is CASSSGGGSQETQYF. The genes are TRBV5-4 and TRBJ2-5; tentative D call: TRBD2 (7 bases). CDR1 is SGHNT and CDR2 is YYREEE in the germline V gene (reference sequence). The CDR3 contains 15 residues. Trimming left V 3 bases short and J 1 base short, with 13 bases between. Variable domain in full (rest from reference TRBV5-4 and TRBJ2-5): ETGVTQSPTHLIKTRGQQVTLRCSSQSGHNTVSWYQQALGQGPQFIFQYYREEENGRGNFPPRFSGLQFPNYSSELNVNALELDDSALYLCASSSGGGSQETQYFGPGTRLLVL.

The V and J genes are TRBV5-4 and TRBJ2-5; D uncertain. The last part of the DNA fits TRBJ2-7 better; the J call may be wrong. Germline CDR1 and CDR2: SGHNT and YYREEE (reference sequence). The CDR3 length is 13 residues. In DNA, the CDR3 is TGTGCCAGCAGCTCCAACCCCACCTACGAGCAGTACTTC. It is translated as CASSSNPTYEQYF.

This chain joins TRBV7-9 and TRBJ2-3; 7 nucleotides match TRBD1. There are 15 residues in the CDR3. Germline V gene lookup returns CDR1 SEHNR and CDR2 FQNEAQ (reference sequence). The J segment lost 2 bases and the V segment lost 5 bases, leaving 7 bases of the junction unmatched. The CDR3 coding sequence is TGTGCCAGCAGCCCAGGACAGGACCTCACAGATACGCAGTATTTT. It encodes CASSPGQDLTDTQYF.

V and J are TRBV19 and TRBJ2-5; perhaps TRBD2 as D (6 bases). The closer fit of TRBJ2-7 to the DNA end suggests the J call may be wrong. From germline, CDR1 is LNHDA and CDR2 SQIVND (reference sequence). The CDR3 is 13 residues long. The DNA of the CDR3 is TGTGCCAGACGGGGACTGCCCTTCTCCGAGCAGTACTTC. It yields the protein CARRGLPFSEQYF.

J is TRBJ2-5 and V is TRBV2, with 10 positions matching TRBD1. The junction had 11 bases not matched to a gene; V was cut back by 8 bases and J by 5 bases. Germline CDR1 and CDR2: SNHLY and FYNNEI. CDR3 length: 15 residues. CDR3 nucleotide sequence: TGTGCCAGCGCCTTAGGGGGACAGGGGCGGGAGACCCAGTACTTC. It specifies CASALGGQGRETQYF.

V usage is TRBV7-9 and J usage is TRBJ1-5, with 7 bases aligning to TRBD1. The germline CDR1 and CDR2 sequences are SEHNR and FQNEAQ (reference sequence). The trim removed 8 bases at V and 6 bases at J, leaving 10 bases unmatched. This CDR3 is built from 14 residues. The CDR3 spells CASAVGAGGQPQHF. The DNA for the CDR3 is TGTGCCAGCGCCGTTGGGGCAGGGGGTCAGCCCCAGCATTTT.

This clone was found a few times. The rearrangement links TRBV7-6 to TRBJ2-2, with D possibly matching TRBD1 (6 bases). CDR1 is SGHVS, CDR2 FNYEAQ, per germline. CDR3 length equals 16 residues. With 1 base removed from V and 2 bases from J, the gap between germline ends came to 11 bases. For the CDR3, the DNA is TGTGCCAGCAGCTTAGAAACAGGGACAAACACCGGGGAGCTGTTTTTT. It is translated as CASSLETGTNTGELFF. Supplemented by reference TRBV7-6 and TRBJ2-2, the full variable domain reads GAGVSQSPRYKVTKRGQDVALRCDPISGHVSLYWYRQALGQGPEFLTYFNYEAQQDKSGLPNDRFSAERPEGSISTLTIQRTEQRDSAMYRCASSLETGTNTGELFFGEGSRLTVL.